These 20 T cell receptor beta chains originate from one sample sequenced in a study of cytomegalovirus exposure and HLA in healthy donors (TCRdb year 2017). The method behind the library was the immunoSEQ multiplex PCR assay. A mixture of 60 forward primers for TCR Vbeta segments and 13 reverse primers for TCR Jbeta segments was used in the multiplex PCR. Not all clones reach the TCRdb copy of this immuneACCESS table, which keeps in-frame sequences only. Checked studies attribute under half of the gap to unresolved V genes and leave the rest unexplained. For this sample there are over 100,000 clones; roughly 67% appear just once. Of the sample, roughly 8% is held by the ten largest clones. The sequencing sample was made of PBMCs. These receptors originate from a man between 35 and 55 years old in good health and CMV-seronegative.

This chain connects TRBV6-6 to TRBJ2-1, with D perhaps TRBD1 (6 bases). CDR1 is MNHNY and CDR2 is SVGAGI in the germline V gene (reference sequence). With 6 bases removed from V and 0 bases from J, the gap between germline ends came to 9 bases. This CDR3 spans 14 amino acids. The CDR3 region is CASRDRSSYNEQFF. The CDR3 DNA is TGTGCCAGCAGAGACAGGAGCTCCTACAATGAGCAGTTCTTC.

This chain joins TRBV6-1 and TRBJ1-2; tentative D call: TRBD1 (5 bases). V lost 2 bases and J lost 5, with 21 bases in between. This CDR3 has 17 amino acids. Germline V gives CDR1 MNHNS, CDR2 SASEGT. CDR3 nucleotides: TGTGCCAGCAGTGAAAGGTCGGGGGTCGGAGGAGGATATGGCTACACCTTC. Translated: CASSERSGVGGGYGYTF.

In regard to this clone: Germline and junction disagree at one end, which may indicate a read error. V gene TRBV19 combines with J gene TRBJ1-5; D is possibly TRBD1 (5 bases). The germline V gene encodes CDR1 LNHDA and CDR2 SQIVND (reference sequence). This CDR3 is built from 15 residues. The CDR3 sequence is CASSDNGGSHQPQHF. CDR3 in DNA: TGTGCCAGTAGTGACAACGGGGGTAGCCATCAGCCCCAGCATTTT.

This chain joins TRBV5-1 and TRBJ2-7, with D possibly being TRBD2 (5 bases). The germline CDR1 and CDR2 sequences are SGHRS and YFSETQ. The V end lost 1 base, the J end lost 5 bases, and 10 bases lay between the germline ends. This CDR3 has 13 residues. In nucleotides, the CDR3 is TGCGCCAGCAGCTTGCCGGGGAAGGACGAGCAGTACTTC. Translation: CASSLPGKDEQYF.

The rearrangement links TRBV27 to TRBJ2-7; 9 nucleotides align to TRBD2. This CDR3 has 14 amino acids. Germline V lookup: CDR1 MNHEY, CDR2 SMNVEV (reference sequence). The V and J ends lost 6 bases and 0 bases, in that order; junction bases with no gene match: 3. This chain's CDR3 is CASRVAGASYEQYF. In DNA, the CDR3 is TGTGCCAGCAGAGTAGCGGGGGCCTCCTACGAGCAGTACTTC.

The chain couples TRBV7-3 to TRBJ2-1, with D possibly being TRBD2 (6 bases). From germline, CDR1 is SGHTA and CDR2 FQGTGA. Trimming stripped 4 bases from V and 9 bases from J, with 13 bases between. The CDR3 extends over 13 amino acids. CDR3 in amino acids: CASSSKVEGEQFF. CDR3 DNA sequence: TGTGCCAGCAGCTCAAAGGTGGAGGGTGAGCAGTTCTTC.

This clone was seen just once. The chain combines TRBV6-1 with TRBJ2-6, with D perhaps TRBD1 (5 bases). The V end lost 5 bases, the J end lost 0 bases, and 8 bases lay between the germline ends. The CDR3 spans 15 residues. Germline V lookup: CDR1 MNHNS, CDR2 SASEGT. The DNA of the CDR3 is TGTGCCAGCAGTCGAGACAGCTCTGGGGCCAACGTCCTGACTTTC. Residues: CASSRDSSGANVLTF.

A few counts support this clone. The junction departs from germline at one end; a sequencing error may be responsible. This sample includes further DNA sequences coding for the same CDR3. The rearrangement joins TRBV7-9 to TRBJ2-2, with D possibly being TRBD1 (6 bases). This CDR3 region has 14 residues. The germline V gene encodes CDR1 SEHNR and CDR2 FQNEAQ (reference sequence). The CDR3 nucleotides read TGTGCCAGCAGCCAACAGGGAAACACCGGGGAGCTGTTTTTC. Encoded protein: CASSQQGNTGELFF. Variable domain in full (rest from reference TRBV7-9 and TRBJ2-2): DTGVSQNPRHKITKRGQNVTFRCDPISEHNRLYWYRQTLGQGPEFLTYFQNEAQLEKSRLLSDRFSAERPKGSFSTLEIQRTEQGDSAMYLCASSQQGNTGELFFGEGSRLTVL.

The rearrangement links TRBV19 to TRBJ2-1; TRBD1 agrees at 7 bases. Germline-derived CDR1 and CDR2 are LNHDA and SQIVND (reference sequence). J gave up 0 bases and V 3 bases, and 2 bases lay outside the gene matches. The CDR3 is 15 residues long. This CDR3 is CASSMTGSSYNEQFF. DNA of the CDR3: TGTGCCAGTAGTATGACAGGGAGCTCCTACAATGAGCAGTTCTTC.

This clone was seen more than once but under ten times. The chain is built from TRBV19 and TRBJ1-1; D is ambiguous. The CDR3 runs to 15 residues. Germline lookup yields CDR1 LNHDA and CDR2 SQIVND (reference sequence). V lost 7 bases and J lost 3, with 18 bases in between. CDR3 residues: CASTASGRMDTEAFF. CDR3 DNA: TGTGCCAGTACCGCTTCGGGAAGGATGGACACTGAAGCTTTCTTT.

The chain has TRBV7-9 and TRBJ2-3; the match to TRBD1 covers 8 bases. CDR1 and CDR2 from the germline V gene are SEHNR and FQNEAQ (reference sequence). This CDR3 contains 14 residues. The J segment lost 6 bases and the V segment lost 3 bases, leaving 5 bases of the junction unmatched. CDR3 loop: CASSFRGRMDTQYF. CDR3 in DNA: TGTGCCAGCAGCTTCAGGGGGCGAATGGATACGCAGTATTTT.

J is TRBJ1-1 and V is TRBV7-9; 8 bases fit TRBD1. There are 13 residues in the CDR3. The junction had 10 bases not matched to a gene; V was cut back by 5 bases and J by 11 bases. Germline V gene data show CDR1 as SEHNR and CDR2 as FQNEAQ (reference sequence). CDR3 loop: CASSRRTGMVAFF. Written as DNA, the CDR3 is TGTGCCAGCAGCCGTCGGACAGGGATGGTCGCTTTCTTT.

The chain carries TRBV19 and TRBJ2-7, with D uncertain. The CDR3 has 14 residues. Germline assignment: CDR1 LNHDA and CDR2 SQIVND (reference sequence). V was clipped by 3 bases and J by 2 bases, with 11 bases between them. CDR3 in DNA: TGTGCCAGTAGTATCGGAGACGCCACCTACGAGCAGTACTTC. This encodes CASSIGDATYEQYF.

The J gene is TRBJ1-2, the V gene TRBV6-1; TRBD1 is a possible D gene (6 bases). V was pared by 6 bases and J by 4 bases, with 15 bases between. The CDR3 extends over 14 amino acids. Germline CDR1 is MNHNS and CDR2 is SASEGT. CDR3 region: CASSESQGPYGYTF. CDR3 nucleotides: TGTGCCAGCAGCGAAAGTCAGGGGCCCTATGGCTACACCTTC.

As concerns this clone: The junction shows a germline mismatch at one end, possibly a read error. The chain couples TRBV7-7 to TRBJ2-3; D perhaps matches TRBD2 (6 bases). There are 14 residues in the CDR3. Per germline, CDR1 SSHAT and CDR2 FNYEAQ (reference sequence). CDR3 amino acids: CASSLGGDSDTQYF. DNA for the CDR3: TGTGCTAGCAGCTTAGGCGGGGATTCAGATACGCAGTATTTT.

V is TRBV5-1 and J is TRBJ2-7; TRBD2 matches 11 bases. Germline-derived CDR1 and CDR2 are SGHRS and YFSETQ. The ends lost 4 bases at V and 5 bases at J; junction bases unmatched: 8. The CDR3 is 15 residues long. CDR3 region: CASSLLAGGRDEQYF. CDR3 DNA sequence: TGCGCCAGCAGCCTTCTAGCGGGGGGCCGAGACGAGCAGTACTTC.

This clone was counted once. The rearrangement uses TRBV30 and TRBJ1-1, with D perhaps TRBD1 (6 bases). Germline-derived CDR1 and CDR2 are GTSNPN and SVGIG (reference sequence). The germline V and J ends were trimmed by 3 bases and 4 bases, with 12 bases remaining between them. This CDR3 is 13 amino acids long. CDR3 loop: CAWSFTGSTEAFF. For the CDR3, the DNA is TGTGCCTGGAGCTTTACAGGGAGCACTGAAGCTTTCTTT.

The gene calls are TRBV10-3 and TRBJ1-1; maybe TRBD1 (5 bases). The germline V gene has CDR1 ENHRY and CDR2 SYGVKD. This CDR3 is 14 amino acids long. V was shortened by 3 bases and J by 5 bases, with 13 bases between the two germline ends. Here the CDR3 DNA reads TGTGCCATCAGTGACCCAGGGATGGGAACTGAAGCTTTCTTT. Encoded protein: CAISDPGMGTEAFF.

The CDR3: CASSAGGHHYGYTF. The CDR3 DNA follows: TGTGCCAGCAGTGCAGGGGGCCACCACTATGGCTACACCTTC. The J gene is TRBJ1-2, the V gene TRBV25-1; 8 positions match TRBD1. CDR1 and CDR2 (germline): MGHDK, SYGVNS. The J segment lost 3 bases and the V segment lost 4 bases, leaving 4 bases of the junction unmatched. This CDR3 spans 14 amino acids.

V gene TRBV14 combines with J gene TRBJ1-4; 9 bases map to TRBD1. V was pared by 4 bases and J by 7 bases, with 7 bases of the junction left unmatched. Per germline, CDR1 SGHDN and CDR2 FVKESK. This CDR3 contains 15 residues. CDR3 residues: CASSRLGQGSEKLFF. CDR3 DNA sequence: TGTGCCAGCAGCCGATTGGGACAGGGATCTGAAAAACTGTTTTTT.